This T cell receptor (beta chain) was captured in a study of ipilimumab plus nivolumab after autologous stem cell transplantation. Here immunoSEQ multiplex PCR was the method, and the copy in TCRdb shows in-frame clones only, minus some. The sample lists fewer than 45,000 clones; about 91% were seen once. The CDR3 covers 14 residues. Germline CDR1 reads MNHNS; CDR2 reads SASEGT. The ends were cut back, 7 bases at V and 1 base at J, with 10 bases in the middle. This clone appeared a single time. This sequence joins TRBV6-1 and TRBJ2-2; D is ambiguous. The sequence derives from a male donor with multiple myeloma. Material: PBMCs, obtained in a trial of ipilimumab plus nivolumab as post-transplant consolidation. CDR3 bases: TGTGCCAGCACCCGGGCAGGGAACACCGGGGAGCTGTTTTTT. Encoded protein: CASTRAGNTGELFF.